This TCR beta chain comes out of a study of blood T cell repertoires in COVID-19 (dated by TCRdb to the early 2020s). Looking at the study overall: Samples covering the acute and convalescent phases of COVID-19 were provided by collaborators in the United States, Italy and Spain. The repertoires were released in a freely available public database meant as a resource for research on the immune response to SARS-CoV-2. Samples came from the ongoing ImmuneRACE study (first 160 participants) plus 1,254 subjects from 6 global collaborators. The material from the prospective study consisted of cDNA or gDNA derived from T cells, B-cell-depleted T cells, or PBMCs. Where available, HLA class I and class II types were taken from metadata supplied by the sample provider and were not determined by assay-based typing. The sample metadata nearly always contained a de-identified subject ID, COVID-19 status, age in years and sex. The dataset comprised deeply sampled blood TCRbeta repertoires from subjects exposed to, actively infected with, or recovered from COVID-19. The paper as a whole reports these results and caveats: The quantity of clinical and demographic metadata differed by source and by participant and was supplied without curation.

The immunoSEQ Assay, a bias-controlled multiplex PCR, was used to amplify TCRbeta CDR3 regions from genomic DNA. Per the original workflow: The number of nucleated cells in each sample was estimated by amplification of reference gene primers within the assay. Sequence reads were collapsed and filtered to measure the absolute abundance of every unique TCRbeta CDR3 rearrangement. For each sample, productive Simpson clonality was calculated as the square root of Simpson's diversity index over productive rearrangements. What TCRdb holds here is the immuneACCESS table cut down to in-frame rearrangements. Part of the clones is not present; checked against another copy, under half of the missing clones reflect an unresolved V gene, and the others are unexplained. V and J calls plus clone size are reproduced from that table; the DNA served to infer D and trimming. This sample comprises 110,000 to 150,000 clones, around 83% of them detected only once. Clones ranked in the top ten supply about 2.9% of the sample.

Each collaborating institution followed its own protocols to collect whole blood in K2EDTA tubes. For TCRbeta analysis, collaborators shipped samples in one of three forms: frozen whole blood, isolated PBMCs, or DNA extracted from either of those sample types. In the germline V gene, CDR1 corresponds to SGHTA and CDR2 to FQGNSA. Spanning cysteine to phenylalanine, the CDR3 consists of 14 amino acids. Only CDR3 DNA is held: 42 bases, read in frame from base 1. The V end loses 5 bases and the J end loses 6 bases, and a stretch of 13 bases separates them. Worth noting for this clone: The antigen this receptor binds is unknown. It has no much larger one-base neighbor in the sample; base qualities were not kept.

This clonotype was obtained from an elderly woman with acute or convalescent COVID-19. Input material: peripheral blood. In this chain, TRBV7-2 is recombined with TRBJ2-2; TRBD1 is a weak D gene call, 6 bases matching. The bases read TGTGCCAGCAGCATGTACAGGGCGGCCGGGGAGCTGTTTTTT. Translated, it gives CASSMYRAAGELFF.